A single sample gave rise to the 5 T cell receptor beta chains below, sequenced in a study of shared clonotypes between healthy human individuals. Generated by immunoSEQ multiplex PCR, the TCRdb table keeps only in-frame clones and is missing some. The sample carries hundreds of thousands of clones, about 74% recorded once. Sequences were obtained from memory CD4+ T cells sorted from blood. Subset meaning: CD45RA-negative fraction. The receptors were sampled from a woman younger than 45 in good health.

The gene calls are TRBV10-1 and TRBJ1-4; TRBD1 matches 9 bases. CDR3 size: 16 residues. Germline V gives CDR1 WNHNN, CDR2 SYGVQD (reference sequence). The junction had 11 bases not matched to a gene; V was cut back by 4 bases and J by 8 bases. The CDR3 loop reads CASSARRGQGDEKLFF. DNA of the CDR3: TGCGCCAGCAGTGCCCGTAGGGGACAGGGTGACGAAAAACTGTTTTTT.

This clone turned up a few times. The rearrangement joins TRBV6-1 to TRBJ2-7; TRBD1 is a possible D gene (6 bases). The CDR3 is made up of 12 amino acids. The germline CDR1 and CDR2 sequences are MNHNS and SASEGT. Trimming pared 6 bases from V and 4 bases from J, leaving 10 bases between. The CDR3: CASRIQGYEQYF. DNA for the CDR3: TGTGCCAGCAGGATACAGGGATACGAGCAGTACTTC.

Of note for this clone: Other DNA sequences in this sample translate to the same CDR3. The DNA for the CDR3 is TGCGCCAGCAGCTTGGGTACAGGCGGGGAGCAGTACTTC. Protein: CASSLGTGGEQYF. The V gene is TRBV5-1, the J gene TRBJ2-7; D could derive from TRBD1 or TRBD2 (5 bases each). The V gene lost 0 bases and the J gene lost 7 bases, with 11 bases spanning the gap. This CDR3 is built from 13 residues. CDR1 and CDR2 (germline): SGHRS, YFSETQ.

This chain links TRBV30 with TRBJ1-5; TRBD1 is a possible D gene (6 bases). There are 13 residues in the CDR3. Trimming pared 2 bases from V and 7 bases from J, leaving 12 bases between. Germline V lookup: CDR1 GTSNPN, CDR2 SVGIG (reference sequence). The CDR3 here is CAWSRGVLQPQHF. CDR3 in DNA: TGTGCCTGGAGTAGGGGGGTCCTCCAGCCCCAGCATTTT.

The chain joins TRBV29-1 to TRBJ1-1, with D possibly matching TRBD1 (5 bases). The CDR3 consists of 13 residues. The V and J ends lost 7 bases and 0 bases respectively, with 12 bases between them. Germline V gene sequence: CDR1 SQVTM, CDR2 ANQGSEA. Here the CDR3 DNA reads TGCAGCGCATCCGACAGCATGAACACTGAAGCTTTCTTT. Translating gives CSASDSMNTEAFF.